This TCR beta chain is from a study of shared clonotypes between healthy human individuals. A deep-level run was used for the assay. Using immunoSEQ multiplex PCR, the repertoire was profiled, and TCRdb retains in-frame clones only, with some absent. Among 550,000 to 850,000 clones listed, roughly 72% were seen once. CDR3 length: 14 residues. Losses at the gene ends were 10 bases for V and 2 bases for J; bases not matched to a gene: 9. Germline V gives CDR1 LNHDA, CDR2 SQIVND (reference sequence). Study outcomes and limitations: Sampling involved blood alone; tissue repertoires likely differ. The diversity represented, both genetic and in exposure history, was limited by few donors.

About this clone itself: Its antigen is unknown. Different DNA sequences within this sample yield the same CDR3.

The source of this sequence is a woman aged 25 to 39 in good health. J is TRBJ2-3 and V is TRBV19; 7 bases agree with TRBD2. What was sequenced was memory CD4+ T cells sorted from blood. Documented subset: CD45RA-negative fraction. CDR3 DNA sequence: TGTGCCACCAACCCGGGGGGTTCCACAGATACGCAGTATTTT. It codes for CATNPGGSTDTQYF.